This T cell receptor (beta chain) emerged from a study of T cells in Graves' hyperthyroidism and ophthalmopathy. This clonotype was seen more than once but under ten times. Lactation, pregnancy, other autoimmune disease or uncontrolled infection led to exclusion of patients. The source material, RNA transcripts, was used to amplify TCR beta CDR3 regions. A first-round RT-PCR of the TCR CDR3 used the HTBI primer set. TCRdb fed the multiplex PCR reads into MiXCR, producing one record per CDR3 protein. The sample includes a few hundred thousand distinct CDR3 sequences, 20% to 30% of them seen just once. The CDR3 covers 15 residues. CDR1 is SNHLY and CDR2 is FYNNEI in the germline V gene. J lost 4 bases, V lost 4 bases, and 9 bases had no gene match.

The source material was blood. This clonotype originated in a man between 50 and 59 years old with Graves' hyperthyroidism. The chain combines TRBV2 with TRBJ2-7, with TRBD2 matching over 8 bases. DNA of the CDR3: TGTGCCAGCAGTGTTAGCGGGACCCTTATATACGAGCAGTACTTC. Protein sequence: CASSVSGTLIYEQYF.